What follows are 23 T cell receptor beta chains derived from one specimen sequenced in a study of T cells after yellow fever vaccination. TCRdb re-analysed the 5' RACE reads in MiXCR, keeping a single row per CDR3 protein. The data contain around 49,000 distinct CDR3 sequences, about 7% of them singletons. The specimen was CD8+ T cells not binding an NS4B(214-222) dextramer, sorted from PBMCs, collected 45 days after the yellow fever booster vaccination. These receptor sequences come from a man aged 25-40 years who received the YFV17D yellow fever vaccine.

This chain links TRBV6-1 with TRBJ2-1; 7 bases are a match to TRBD1. Germline assignment: CDR1 MNHNS and CDR2 SASEGT. Trimming removed 6 bases from V and 0 bases from J; junction bases left unmatched: 8. This CDR3 region has 16 residues. Here the CDR3 reads CASSPGTDPSYNEQFF. CDR3 coding DNA: TGTGCCAGCAGCCCCGGGACAGATCCCTCCTACAATGAGCAGTTCTTC.

This clonotype came up many times. The V and J genes are TRBV10-1 and TRBJ2-7, with TRBD2 identical over 15 bases. Germline assignment: CDR1 WNHNN and CDR2 SYGVQD (reference sequence). The CDR3 covers 17 residues. With 0 bases clipped from V and 2 bases from J, the junction kept 2 bases outside the gene matches. CDR3 amino acids: CASSESGTSGRTYEQYF. The DNA for the CDR3 is TGCGCCAGCAGTGAGTCGGGGACTAGCGGGAGGACCTACGAGCAGTACTTC.

This clonotype was picked up many times. The chain links TRBV4-2 to TRBJ2-1, with 12 bases that match TRBD1. CDR1 and CDR2 from the germline V gene are LGHNA and YNFKEQ. J lost 6 bases, V lost 4 bases, and 7 bases had no gene match. The CDR3 has 16 amino acids. The CDR3 DNA reads TGTGCCAGCAGCCCTGGGGGGACAGGGGGCGTCAATGAGCAGTTCTTC. Translated, it gives CASSPGGTGGVNEQFF.

This clonotype was detected ten times or more. The CDR3 bases are TGTGCCAGCACGCGGGAACCGGGACTCGAGTACAATGAGCAGTTCTTC. Its translation is CASTREPGLEYNEQFF. V usage is TRBV5-6 and J usage is TRBJ2-1; D might be TRBD2 (6 bases). Germline loops: CDR1 SGHDT, CDR2 YYEEEE. The V and J ends lost 6 bases and 4 bases respectively, with 20 bases between them. The CDR3 consists of 16 residues.

CDR3 nucleotide sequence: TGTGCCAGTAGTATAGATCCAGGGGCCGCGGCCGGGGAGCTGTTTTTT. Its translation is CASSIDPGAAAGELFF. V and J are TRBV19 and TRBJ2-2, with a possible D match to TRBD1 (6 bases). V dropped 0 bases and J dropped 6 bases, with 14 bases sitting between them. This CDR3 contains 16 residues. Germline V lookup: CDR1 LNHDA, CDR2 SQIVND (reference sequence).

This clonotype was picked up many times. This CDR3 reads CASSIRDRATDTQYF. The CDR3, as DNA: TGTGCCAGCAGTATCCGGGACAGGGCGACAGATACGCAGTATTTT. This chain joins TRBV12-3 or TRBV12-4 and TRBJ2-3, with 9 bases matching TRBD1. Trimming at V came to 5 bases and at J to 3 bases, leaving 6 bases not matched to a gene. The CDR3 totals 15 residues.

This clonotype turned up a few times. This sequence joins TRBV4-3 and TRBJ2-1, with 10 bases that match TRBD2. Germline CDR1 reads LGHNA; CDR2 reads YSLEER. The V and J ends lost 0 bases and 7 bases, in that order; junction bases with no gene match: 9. CDR3 length: 17 residues. The CDR3 is CASSQEFLAGAGNEQFF. For the CDR3, the DNA is TGCGCCAGCAGCCAAGAGTTCCTAGCGGGAGCTGGTAATGAGCAGTTCTTC.

This clonotype was detected many times. The chain joins TRBV3-1 to TRBJ2-1; the D call may be TRBD1 or TRBD2 (5 bases each). Trimming took 0 bases from V and 1 from J, leaving 13 bases between them. This CDR3 comprises 17 residues. CDR1 is LGHDT, CDR2 YNNKEL, per germline (reference sequence). CDR3 amino acids: CASSQDVRAGSYNEQFF. DNA for the CDR3: TGTGCCAGCAGCCAAGATGTGAGGGCAGGGTCCTACAATGAGCAGTTCTTC.

This clonotype was picked up many times. As DNA, the CDR3 is TGCAGTGCTAATGGAGTTCAGGGACTAGCGGGAGTTAGGGAGGCAGATACGCAGTATTTT. It translates to CSANGVQGLAGVREADTQYF. The chain combines TRBV20-1 with TRBJ2-3; 14 bases agree with TRBD2. V gave up 4 bases and J gave up 4 bases; unmatched junction bases: 19. The CDR3 extends over 20 amino acids. The germline V gene has CDR1 DFQATT and CDR2 SNEGSKA (reference sequence).

In its sample, this clonotype was seen many times. The chain joins TRBV6-1 to TRBJ2-3; possibly TRBD1 or TRBD2 for D (5 bases each). Germline assignment: CDR1 MNHNS and CDR2 SASEGT. The ends were cut back, 3 bases at V and 6 bases at J, with 16 bases in the middle. The CDR3 is 15 residues long. CDR3 sequence: CASSDGWDHQDTQYF. CDR3 DNA: TGTGCCAGCAGTGATGGATGGGACCATCAGGATACGCAGTATTTT.

This clonotype came up a few times. DNA of the CDR3: TGTGCCAGCAGTTTTCTAGCCGGATCTGAAGAGCAGTACTTC. This gives the protein CASSFLAGSEEQYF. The V and J genes are TRBV27 and TRBJ2-7, with D possibly being TRBD2 (5 bases). The V and J ends lost 3 bases and 7 bases respectively, with 16 bases between them. The CDR3 is 14 amino acids. Germline V gene lookup returns CDR1 MNHEY and CDR2 SMNVEV (reference sequence).

This clonotype was counted at least ten times. The chain joins TRBV28 to TRBJ2-7; 11 bases map to TRBD2. The CDR3 runs 15 residues. The germline V gene encodes CDR1 MDHEN and CDR2 SYDVKM. Trimming took 2 bases from V and 4 from J; bases not matched to a gene: 4. DNA of the CDR3: TGTGCCAGCAGTTTACCGGCTAGCGGGAGGTACGAGCAGTACTTC. It is translated as CASSLPASGRYEQYF.

About this clonotype: This could be a read error, since a much larger clone is one nucleotide away. This rearrangement joins TRBV6-5 to TRBJ2-3, with a weak D call TRBD2 (7 bases). The CDR3 runs to 16 residues. CDR1 is MNHEY, CDR2 SVGAGI, per germline. V was trimmed by 4 bases and J by 6 bases, leaving 20 bases between them. CDR3 region: CASSLKGGGPGDTQYF. CDR3 in DNA: TGTGCCAGCAGTTTGAAGGGGGGAGGGCCAGGGGATACGCAGTATTTT.

This clonotype occurred many times. The chain links TRBV20-1 to TRBJ2-1, with 10 bases identical to TRBD2. Germline CDR1 DFQATT, CDR2 SNEGSKA (reference sequence). The CDR3 runs to 14 residues. With V trimmed by 4 bases and J by 9 bases, 9 bases remained unmatched. The CDR3 reads CSATPAGGPGEQFF. The CDR3, as DNA: TGCAGTGCTACTCCAGCGGGAGGGCCGGGTGAGCAGTTCTTC.

This clonotype was observed many times. The rearrangement links TRBV18 to TRBJ2-1, with D hard to call. Germline V gene lookup returns CDR1 KGHSH and CDR2 LQKENI. The CDR3 loop spans 14 amino acids. With 3 bases removed from V and 14 bases from J, the gap between germline ends came to 20 bases. CDR3 nucleotide sequence: TGTGCCAGCTCACCCGAAGGGTTGCTCGGTAATAAGTTCTTC. The encoded protein is CASSPEGLLGNKFF. Complete variable domain (other parts from reference TRBV18 and TRBJ2-1): NAGVMQNPRHLVRRRGQEARLRCSPMKGHSHVYWYRQLPEEGLKFMVYLQKENIIDESGMPKERFSAEFPKEGPSILRIQQVVRGDSAAYFCASSPEGLLGNKFFGPGTRLTVL.

This clonotype came up many times. This chain links TRBV27 with TRBJ2-5; weak D call: TRBD2 (6 bases). V was pared by 5 bases and J by 4 bases, with 14 bases between. Germline CDR1 and CDR2: MNHEY and SMNVEV (reference sequence). The CDR3 sequence is 14 residues long. CDR3 residues: CASSNVGGLETQYF. CDR3 in DNA: TGTGCCAGCAGTAACGTTGGAGGGTTAGAGACCCAGTACTTC.

Comment on this clonotype: This may be a read error: a much more frequent sequence differs by one nucleotide. The conserved final phenylalanine or tryptophan is absent from the CDR3, which likely points to a read error. This sequence joins TRBV29-1 and TRBJ2-7, with D maybe TRBD1 (5 bases). Trimming took off 0 bases at V and 7 bases at J, with 10 bases between the two ends. CDR3 length equals 12 residues. Germline values: CDR1 SQVTM, CDR2 ANQGSEA. This CDR3 reads CSVEDLQGEQYL. CDR3 coding DNA: TGCAGCGTTGAAGATCTGCAGGGTGAGCAGTACCTC.

The sample holds many counts of this clonotype. The chain is built from TRBV30 and TRBJ2-7; D could derive from TRBD1 or TRBD2 (6 bases each). The V gene lost 1 base and the J gene lost 3 bases, with 13 bases spanning the gap. Germline values: CDR1 GTSNPN, CDR2 SVGIG (reference sequence). This CDR3 contains 14 residues. CDR3 nucleotide sequence: TGTGCCTGGAGTGGAGGAGGGGGAGGCTACGAGCAGTACTTC. It yields the protein CAWSGGGGGYEQYF.

This clonotype was seen at least ten times. The V gene is TRBV9, the J gene TRBJ1-6; no definite D call. The length of the CDR3 is 16 residues. Germline assignment: CDR1 SGDLS and CDR2 YYNGEE. V shed 0 bases and J shed 2 bases, with 9 bases lying between them. For the CDR3, the DNA is TGTGCCAGCAGCGTAGGCGGTGGGACCTATAATTCACCCCTCCACTTT. It translates to CASSVGGGTYNSPLHF.

This clonotype was seen a few times. The rearrangement joins TRBV5-1 to TRBJ1-2; D not resolved. CDR1 is SGHRS and CDR2 is YFSETQ in the germline V gene. Trimming took 3 bases from V and 0 from J, leaving 12 bases between them. The CDR3 is 15 amino acids. In DNA form, the CDR3 reads TGCGCCAGCAGCTCAACGGGAAACTCTAACTATGGCTACACCTTC. This codes for CASSSTGNSNYGYTF.

This clonotype was detected ten times or more. The chain combines TRBV27 with TRBJ2-1; D ambiguous. Germline CDR1 MNHEY, CDR2 SMNVEV (reference sequence). V shed 6 bases and J shed 0 bases, with 12 bases lying between them. The CDR3 consists of 15 residues. CDR3 DNA: TGTGCCAGCAGCTCCGGGTTTCGCTCCTACAATGAGCAGTTCTTC. Encoded protein: CASSSGFRSYNEQFF.

With respect to this clonotype: This sequence may be a read error, since a much larger clone differs from it by one base. The genes are TRBV12-3 or TRBV12-4 and TRBJ1-1; D not certain. The length of the CDR3 is 12 residues. The V end was cut by 2 bases, the J end by 7 bases, with 8 bases between. In nucleotides, the CDR3 is TGTGCCAGCAGTTTAAGGTCCAATGAAGCTTTCTTT. It codes for CASSLRSNEAFF.

This clonotype was found many times. This chain joins TRBV10-3 and TRBJ1-1; maybe TRBD1 (6 bases). The CDR3 is 12 residues long. Trimming stripped 6 bases from V and 7 bases from J, with 12 bases between. Looked up from germline, CDR1 is ENHRY and CDR2 is SYGVKD. This chain's CDR3 is CAISNRVGEAFF. CDR3 nucleotide sequence: TGTGCCATCAGCAACAGGGTTGGTGAAGCTTTCTTT.